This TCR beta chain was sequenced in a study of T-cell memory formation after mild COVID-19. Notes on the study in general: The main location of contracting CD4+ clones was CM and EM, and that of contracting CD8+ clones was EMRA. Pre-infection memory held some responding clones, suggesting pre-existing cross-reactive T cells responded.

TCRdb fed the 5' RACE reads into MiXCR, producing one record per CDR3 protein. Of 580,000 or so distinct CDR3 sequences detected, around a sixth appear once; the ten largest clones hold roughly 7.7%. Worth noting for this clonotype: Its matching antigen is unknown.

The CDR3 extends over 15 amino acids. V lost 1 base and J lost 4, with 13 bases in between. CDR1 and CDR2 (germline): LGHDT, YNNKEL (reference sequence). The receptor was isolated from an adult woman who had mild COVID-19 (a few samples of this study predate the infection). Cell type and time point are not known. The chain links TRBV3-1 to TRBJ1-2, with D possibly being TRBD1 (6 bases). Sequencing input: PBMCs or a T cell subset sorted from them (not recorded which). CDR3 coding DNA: TGTGCCAGCAGCCAAGTTGCAGGGGCTGGCTATGGCTACACCTTC. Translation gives CASSQVAGAGYGYTF.